This T cell receptor (beta chain) was identified during a study of CD8+ T cells in alopecia areata. Across the whole study: Those treated were given oral tofacitinib at 5 to 10 mg twice daily.

Specified treatment: oral pan-JAK inhibitor, 5-10 mg twice daily. Cell sorting was applied to PBMCs, and CD4+ and CD8+ T cells were collected. With respect to this clone: Its antigen is still unknown.

With 0 bases removed from V and 2 bases from J, the gap between germline ends came to 13 bases. The CDR3 covers 15 residues. CDR1 GTSNPN and CDR2 SVGIG come from the germline V gene (reference sequence). General study findings and limits: Scalp samples also contribute reads from the resident alphabeta T cells found in normal skin.

RNA extraction was followed by reverse transcription into cDNA, which acted as the sequencing template. Using immunoSEQ multiplex PCR, the repertoire was profiled, and TCRdb retains in-frame clones only, with some absent. The table lists more than 200,000 clones, approximately 72% of them singletons. The material sequenced was CD4+ T cells sorted from blood, taken around week 46, from a patient treated with tofacitinib. The V and J genes are TRBV30 and TRBJ1-2; unclear D gene. The sequence was obtained from a human donor with alopecia areata. The CDR3 region has the DNA TGTGCCTGGAGTGTCCAGGACCCAAACAACTATGGCTACACCTTC. Protein sequence: CAWSVQDPNNYGYTF.